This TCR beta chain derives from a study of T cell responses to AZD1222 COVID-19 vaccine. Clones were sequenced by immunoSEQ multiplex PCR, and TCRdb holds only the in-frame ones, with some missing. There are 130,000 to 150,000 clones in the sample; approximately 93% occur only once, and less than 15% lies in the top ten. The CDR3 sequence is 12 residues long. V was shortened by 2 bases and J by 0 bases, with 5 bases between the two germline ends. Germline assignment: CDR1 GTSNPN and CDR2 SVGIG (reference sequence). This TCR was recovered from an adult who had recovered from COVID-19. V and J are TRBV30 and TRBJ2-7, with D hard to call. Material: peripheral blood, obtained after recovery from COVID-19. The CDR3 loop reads CAWSMTSYEQYF. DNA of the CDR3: TGTGCCTGGAGTATGACCTCCTACGAGCAGTACTTC.